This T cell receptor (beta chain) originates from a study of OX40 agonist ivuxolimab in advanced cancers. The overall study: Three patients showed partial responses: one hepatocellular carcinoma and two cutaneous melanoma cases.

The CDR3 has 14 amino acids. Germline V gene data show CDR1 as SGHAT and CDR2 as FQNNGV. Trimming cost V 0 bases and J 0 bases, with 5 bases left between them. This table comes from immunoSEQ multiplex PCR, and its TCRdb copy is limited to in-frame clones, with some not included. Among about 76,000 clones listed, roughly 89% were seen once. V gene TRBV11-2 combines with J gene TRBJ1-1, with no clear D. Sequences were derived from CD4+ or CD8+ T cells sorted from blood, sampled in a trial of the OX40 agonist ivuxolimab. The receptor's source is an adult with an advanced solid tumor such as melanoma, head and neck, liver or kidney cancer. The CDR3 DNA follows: TGTGCCAGCAGCTTAGACGATTTGAACACTGAAGCTTTCTTT. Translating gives CASSLDDLNTEAFF.